The present entry profiles one TCR beta chain with its context. Its specificity is not known. The sample comes from a study of T cell responses to AZD1222 COVID-19 vaccine. Study-level findings and limits: Seropositive AZD1222 recipients at baseline numbered only six or seven. Mapped onto spike, vaccine-associated CD4 TCRs spanned it and were dominant at 160-218 and 743-854.

Germline V CDR1 and CDR2: KGHSH, LQKENI. The CDR3 has 15 residues. The V end was cut by 2 bases, the J end by 0 bases, with 10 bases between. Produced via immunoSEQ multiplex PCR; TCRdb's table is partial and in-frame only. The sample has under 110,000 clones; 90% are singletons. The input for sequencing was peripheral blood, taken on day 0 of AZD1222 vaccination. The chain is built from TRBV18 and TRBJ1-1; tentatively, D is TRBD1 (6 bases). This receptor was taken from an adult in good health. The CDR3 loop is CASSPRGAMNTEAFF. The CDR3 DNA reads as TGTGCCAGCTCACCAAGGGGGGCCATGAACACTGAAGCTTTCTTT.